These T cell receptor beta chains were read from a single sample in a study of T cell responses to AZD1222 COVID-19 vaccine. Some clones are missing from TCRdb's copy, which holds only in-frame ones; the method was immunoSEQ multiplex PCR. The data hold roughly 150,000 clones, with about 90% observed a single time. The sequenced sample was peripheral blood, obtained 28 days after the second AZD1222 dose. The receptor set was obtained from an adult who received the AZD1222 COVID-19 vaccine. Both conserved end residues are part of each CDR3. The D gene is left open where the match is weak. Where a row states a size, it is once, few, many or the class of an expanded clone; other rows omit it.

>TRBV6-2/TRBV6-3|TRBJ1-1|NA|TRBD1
CASSYTGAGTEAFF
TGTGCCAGCAGTTACACAGGGGCGGGGACTGAAGCTTTCTTT
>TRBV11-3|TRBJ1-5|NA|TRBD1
CASSLVDRANQPQHF
TGTGCCAGCAGCTTAGTCGACAGGGCCAATCAGCCCCAGCATTTT
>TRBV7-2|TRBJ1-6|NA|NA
CASSWGRPRSPLHF
TGTGCCAGCAGCTGGGGACGGCCAAGGTCACCCCTCCACTTT
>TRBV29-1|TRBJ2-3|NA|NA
CSVAGGTLSTDTQYF
TGCAGCGTTGCAGGCGGGACACTAAGCACAGATACGCAGTATTTT
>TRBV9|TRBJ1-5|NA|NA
CASSVVPDPQPQHF
TGTGCCAGCAGCGTGGTCCCCGACCCCCAGCCCCAGCATTTT
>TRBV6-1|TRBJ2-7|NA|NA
CASSEGPGGTYEQYF
TGTGCCAGCAGTGAAGGGCCAGGGGGGACCTACGAGCAGTACTTC
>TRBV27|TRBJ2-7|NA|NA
CASSFGRGPPYEQYF
TGTGCCAGCAGTTTTGGGCGGGGACCCCCCTACGAGCAGTACTTC
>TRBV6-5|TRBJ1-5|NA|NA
CASSPGRLAGPQHF
TGTGCCAGCAGTCCCGGACGGTTAGCTGGGCCCCAGCATTTT
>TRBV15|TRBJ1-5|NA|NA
CATSLYSNQPQHF
TGTGCCACCAGCCTATATAGCAATCAGCCCCAGCATTTT
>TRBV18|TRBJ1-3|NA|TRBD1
CASSPPMGQDSGNTIYF
TGTGCCAGCTCACCACCGATGGGACAGGACTCTGGAAACACCATATATTTT
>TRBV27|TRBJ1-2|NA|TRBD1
CASSLLTGVGGYTF
TGTGCCAGCAGTTTATTGACAGGGGTGGGCGGCTACACCTTC
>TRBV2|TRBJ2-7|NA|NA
CASGVVAYEQYF
TGTGCCAGCGGAGTCGTCGCCTACGAGCAGTACTTC
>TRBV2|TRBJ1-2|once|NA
CASSVSRQSYGYTF
TGTGCCAGCAGTGTCTCCCGCCAGAGCTATGGCTACACCTTC
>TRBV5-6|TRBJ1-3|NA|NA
CASSLQTGNTIYF
TGTGCCAGCAGCTTACAGACTGGAAACACCATATATTTT
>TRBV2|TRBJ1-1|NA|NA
CASTITGYDTEAFF
TGTGCCAGCACCATAACAGGGTACGACACTGAAGCTTTCTTT
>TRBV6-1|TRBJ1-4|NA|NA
CASSDERKSNEKLFF
TGTGCCAGCAGTGATGAAAGAAAGTCCAATGAAAAACTGTTTTTT
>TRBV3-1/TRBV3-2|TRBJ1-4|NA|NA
CASSQVAGNEKLFF
TGTGCCAGCAGCCAAGTGGCCGGGAATGAAAAACTGTTTTTT
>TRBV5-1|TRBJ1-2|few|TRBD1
CASSMTGSYGYTF
TGCGCCAGCAGCATGACAGGGTCCTATGGCTACACCTTC
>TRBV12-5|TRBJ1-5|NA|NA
CASGLEGGGNQPQHF
TGTGCTAGTGGTTTGGAGGGTGGGGGCAATCAGCCCCAGCATTTT
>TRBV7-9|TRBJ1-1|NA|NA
CASGAPRGARRGAFF
TGTGCCAGCGGGGCCCCTCGGGGGGCACGAAGAGGAGCTTTCTTT
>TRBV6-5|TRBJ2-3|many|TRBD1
CASRPGTGGADTQYF
TGTGCCAGCAGACCCGGGACAGGGGGCGCAGATACGCAGTATTTT
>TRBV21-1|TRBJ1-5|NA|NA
CASSTGGREGPNQPQHF
TGTGCCAGCAGCACGGGAGGCAGGGAGGGCCCCAATCAGCCCCAGCATTTT
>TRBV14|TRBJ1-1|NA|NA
CASSQGPYRGRGNTEAFF
TGTGCCAGCAGCCAAGGCCCCTACCGGGGCAGGGGGAACACTGAAGCTTTCTTT
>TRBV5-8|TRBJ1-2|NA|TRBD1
CASSSGTEEEANYGYTF
TGTGCCAGCAGCTCTGGGACAGAAGAAGAGGCTAACTATGGCTACACCTTC
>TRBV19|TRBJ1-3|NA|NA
CASSITERNTIYF
TGTGCCAGTAGTATCACTGAACGAAACACCATATATTTT
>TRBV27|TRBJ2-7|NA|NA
CASSLSGQALYEQYF
TGTGCCAGCAGTTTGAGTGGGCAGGCCCTCTACGAGCAGTACTTC
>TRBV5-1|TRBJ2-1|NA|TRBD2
CASSSKATSGGASEQFF
TGCGCCAGCAGCTCGAAAGCGACTAGCGGGGGGGCCAGTGAGCAGTTCTTC
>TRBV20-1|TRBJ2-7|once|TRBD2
CSASVAGVYEQYF
TGCAGTGCTAGTGTCGCGGGGGTTTACGAGCAGTACTTC
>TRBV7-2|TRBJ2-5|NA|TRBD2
CASSLGGTSGVEETQYF
TGTGCCAGCAGCTTAGGGGGCACTAGCGGGGTGGAAGAGACCCAGTACTTC
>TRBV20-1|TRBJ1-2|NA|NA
CSASSGPPFYGYTF
TGCAGTGCTAGTTCAGGACCCCCTTTCTATGGCTACACCTTC
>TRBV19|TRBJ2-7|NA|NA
CASSIVINHEQYF
TGTGCCAGTAGTATTGTAATCAACCACGAGCAGTACTTC
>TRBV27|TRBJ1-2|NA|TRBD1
CASSLKGQPNYGYTF
TGTGCCAGCAGTTTAAAGGGACAGCCTAACTATGGCTACACCTTC
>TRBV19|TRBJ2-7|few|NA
CASRPGRGPYEQYF
TGTGCCAGTAGACCAGGGAGAGGGCCCTACGAGCAGTACTTC
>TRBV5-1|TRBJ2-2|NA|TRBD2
CASSLLGTSVVGELFF
TGCGCCAGCAGCTTGCTTGGGACTAGCGTCGTCGGGGAGCTGTTTTTT
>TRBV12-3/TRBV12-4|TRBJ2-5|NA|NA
CASSSGGPETQYF
TGTGCCAGCAGTTCGGGGGGCCCGGAGACCCAGTACTTC
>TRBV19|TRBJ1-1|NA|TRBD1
CASSGQGGVGEAFF
TGTGCCAGTAGTGGACAGGGAGGGGTCGGGGAAGCTTTCTTT
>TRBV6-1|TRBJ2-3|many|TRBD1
CASSEGQGADTQYF
TGTGCCAGCAGTGAAGGGCAGGGGGCCGATACGCAGTATTTT
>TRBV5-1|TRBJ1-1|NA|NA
CASSPGQLVLNTEAFF
TGCGCCAGCAGCCCCGGCCAGCTAGTACTTAACACTGAAGCTTTCTTT
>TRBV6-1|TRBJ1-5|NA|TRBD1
CASSATGGTGGFGQPQHF
TGTGCCAGCAGTGCTACCGGGGGGACAGGGGGCTTCGGTCAGCCCCAGCATTTT
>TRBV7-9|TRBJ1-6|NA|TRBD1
CASSLALGQVNSYNSPLHF
TGTGCCAGCAGCTTAGCACTCGGACAGGTTAACTCCTATAATTCACCCCTCCACTTT
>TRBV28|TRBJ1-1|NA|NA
CASSFGYGTPNTEAFF
TGTGCCAGCAGTTTCGGGTATGGGACACCGAACACTGAAGCTTTCTTT
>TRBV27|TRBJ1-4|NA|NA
CASRNPGTGGEKLFF
TGTGCCAGCAGAAACCCCGGGACCGGAGGAGAAAAACTGTTTTTT
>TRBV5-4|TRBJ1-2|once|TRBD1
CASSPGQGGFYGYTF
TGTGCCAGCAGCCCAGGACAGGGGGGTTTCTATGGCTACACCTTC
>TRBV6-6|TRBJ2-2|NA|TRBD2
CASSRLAGAQNTGELFF
TGTGCCAGCAGTCGACTAGCGGGGGCCCAGAACACCGGGGAGCTGTTTTTT
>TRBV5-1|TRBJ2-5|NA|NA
CASSFGGDGQETQYF
TGCGCCAGCAGCTTCGGGGGTGATGGACAAGAGACCCAGTACTTC
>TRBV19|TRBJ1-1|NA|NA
CASSMYEGDTEAFF
TGTGCCAGTAGTATGTATGAAGGGGACACTGAAGCTTTCTTT
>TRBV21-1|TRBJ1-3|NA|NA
CASSKGGTGNTIYF
TGTGCCAGCAGCAAGGGGGGTACTGGAAACACCATATATTTT
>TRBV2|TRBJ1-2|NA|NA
CASSENVVTNYGYTF
TGTGCCAGCAGTGAAAACGTGGTTACTAACTATGGCTACACCTTC
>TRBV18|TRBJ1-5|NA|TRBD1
CASSRTGGDQPQHF
TGTGCCAGCTCAAGGACAGGGGGTGATCAGCCCCAGCATTTT
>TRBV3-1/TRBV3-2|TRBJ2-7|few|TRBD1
CASSQGQGYEQYF
TGTGCCAGCAGTCAAGGACAGGGCTACGAGCAGTACTTC
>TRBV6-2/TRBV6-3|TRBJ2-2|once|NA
CASSSYHAGELFF
TGTGCCAGCAGTTCCTACCACGCCGGGGAGCTGTTTTTT
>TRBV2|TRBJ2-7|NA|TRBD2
CATTAGGGGEQYF
TGTGCCACCACCGCGGGGGGAGGGGGCGAGCAGTACTTC
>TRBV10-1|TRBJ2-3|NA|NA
CASSWADTQYF
TGCGCCAGCAGTTGGGCAGATACGCAGTATTTT
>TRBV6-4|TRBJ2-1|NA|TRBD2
CASSEGTSAGNEQFF
TGTGCCAGCAGCGAGGGGACTAGCGCGGGAAATGAGCAGTTCTTC